This is a list of T cell receptor beta chains from one sample in a study of cytotoxic CD8 clonotypes in ibrutinib-treated CLL. Here immunoSEQ multiplex PCR was the method, and the copy in TCRdb shows in-frame clones only, minus some. The sample contains 55,000 to 60,000 clones, about 54% of which appear only once. This specimen consisted of PBMCs, obtained at disease progression, from a patient treated with ibrutinib. All receptors derive from a human donor with chronic lymphocytic leukemia. Each CDR3 is given with its conserved first and last residue. Each record gives: V gene, D gene, J gene, clone size, CDR3 protein, CDR3 DNA. D genes are given only for firm matches. The size of a clone is reported for some rows only, either as once, few or many, or as a class for expanded clones.

TRBV30,.,TRBJ1-4,.,CAWSRGAGEKLFF,TGTGCCTGGAGTAGGGGAGCAGGTGAAAAACTGTTTTTT
TRBV4-2,.,TRBJ2-7,.,CASSQDGGPTYEQYF,TGTGCCAGCAGCCAAGATGGGGGCCCTACCTACGAGCAGTACTTC
TRBV5-1,TRBD2,TRBJ2-1,few,CASSLAGTTTASEQFF,TGCGCCAGCAGCTTGGCCGGGACTACCACTGCCTCTGAGCAGTTCTTC
TRBV7-8,.,TRBJ2-5,.,CASSLRGKQETQYF,TGTGCCAGCAGTTTGAGGGGGAAGCAAGAGACCCAGTACTTC
TRBV27,TRBD2,TRBJ2-7,few,CASSHQGLAVGSAEQYF,TGTGCCAGCAGTCACCAAGGACTAGCGGTAGGGTCCGCCGAGCAGTACTTC
TRBV27,.,TRBJ1-1,few,CASSFGTGRNTEAFF,TGTGCCAGCAGTTTTGGTACAGGGAGGAATACTGAAGCTTTCTTT
TRBV9,TRBD2,TRBJ2-1,.,CASSVERDYLEQFF,TGTGCCAGCAGCGTGGAGCGGGATTACCTTGAGCAGTTCTTC
TRBV28,.,TRBJ1-4,.,CASSLILSVLTNEKLFF,TGTGCCAGCAGTTTAATTCTTTCGGTCTTGACTAATGAAAAACTGTTTTTT
TRBV19,.,TRBJ1-2,.,CASSIGQGGSGYGYTF,TGTGCCAGTAGTATAGGTCAAGGGGGATCGGGCTATGGCTACACCTTC
TRBV27,.,TRBJ1-4,.,CASSSQAFLEKLFF,TGTGCCAGCAGTTCCCAAGCTTTTCTCGAAAAACTGTTTTTT
TRBV7-8,.,TRBJ2-3,once,CASSLGRRQGADTDTQYF,TGTGCCAGCAGCTTAGGCCGACGGCAGGGTGCCGACACAGATACGCAGTATTTT
TRBV28,.,TRBJ2-7,few,CASSFRLRTGEQYF,TGTGCCAGCAGTTTCCGACTGAGGACTGGCGAGCAGTACTTC
TRBV4-2,TRBD1,TRBJ2-2,once,CASSQADREGAGELFF,TGTGCCAGCAGCCAAGCGGACAGGGAAGGGGCCGGGGAGCTGTTTTTT
TRBV7-3,TRBD1,TRBJ1-2,.,CASSLGTGGGYTF,TGTGCCAGCAGCTTAGGGACAGGGGGTGGCTACACCTTC
TRBV7-3,.,TRBJ2-5,.,CASSLGFQETQYF,TGTGCCAGCAGCTTAGGATTTCAAGAGACCCAGTACTTC
TRBV2,.,TRBJ2-1,.,CAGGRSYNEQFF,TGTGCCGGGGGACGGTCTTACAATGAGCAGTTCTTC
TRBV18,TRBD1,TRBJ1-1,.,CASSPRGEGGLKAFF,TGTGCCAGCTCACCCCGGGGTGAAGGGGGCCTAAAGGCTTTCTTT
TRBV6-1,.,TRBJ2-1,once,CASSNTNEQFF,TGTGCCAGCAGTAATACCAATGAGCAGTTCTTC
TRBV9,TRBD2,TRBJ2-1,.,CASTGEVERDVNEQFF,TGTGCCAGCACGGGGGAGGTGGAGCGGGACGTCAATGAGCAGTTCTTC
TRBV2,.,TRBJ2-1,.,CASSRHGGGSYNEQFF,TGTGCCAGCAGTCGACATGGGGGAGGCTCCTACAATGAGCAGTTCTTC
TRBV5-1,TRBD2,TRBJ2-2,.,CASTRAGDTGELFF,TGCGCCAGTACAAGGGCGGGGGACACCGGGGAGCTGTTTTTT
TRBV5-1,.,TRBJ2-3,.,CASSLRGPRRGTDTQYF,TGCGCCAGCAGCTTGAGGGGCCCTAGGAGGGGCACAGATACGCAGTATTTT
TRBV18,.,TRBJ2-1,few,CASSTINEQFF,TGTGCCAGCTCGACTATCAATGAGCAGTTCTTC
TRBV27,.,TRBJ1-5,.,CASSSINPAIPQHF,TGTGCCAGCAGTTCAATAAATCCTGCAATACCCCAGCATTTT
TRBV11-1,TRBD2,TRBJ2-3,.,CASSLVAGGNTDTQYF,TGTGCCAGCAGCTTAGTTGCGGGGGGAAACACAGATACGCAGTATTTT